The rows below give T cell receptor beta chains drawn from one sample of a study of blood T cell repertoires in COVID-19. Only in-frame clones appear in the TCRdb table, and some are missing; sequencing was by immunoSEQ multiplex PCR. This sample carries hundreds of thousands of clones, roughly 91% of them seen once, and the ten largest clones take around 0.98%. Source material: peripheral blood. These receptors originate from a woman aged 35 to 49 who had recovered from COVID-19. Each CDR3 is given with its conserved first and last residue. A D gene is named only where the DNA matches it firmly. Clone size is not always given. Where it is, it says once, few, many or a class for expanded clones.

size: NA
J: TRBJ2-7
V: TRBV27
D: NA
length: 12
CDR3: CASSANTYEQYF
DNA: TGTGCCAGCAGTGCAAACACGTACGAGCAGTACTTC

size: NA
J: TRBJ1-4
V: TRBV4-3
D: NA
length: 16
CDR3: CASSQDRAQGREKLFF
DNA: TGCGCCAGCAGCCAAGACCGGGCGCAGGGGCGGGAAAAACTGTTTTTT

size: once
J: TRBJ2-2
V: TRBV4-3
D: NA
length: 14
CDR3: CASSHSVVTGELFF
DNA: TGCGCCAGCAGCCATAGTGTGGTCACCGGGGAGCTGTTTTTT

size: NA
J: TRBJ2-6
V: TRBV28
D: NA
length: 19
CDR3: CASSPHWGGGPSGANVLTF
DNA: TGTGCCAGCAGTCCCCACTGGGGGGGCGGTCCCTCTGGGGCCAACGTCCTGACTTTC

size: once
J: TRBJ2-7
V: TRBV20-1
D: NA
length: 10
CDR3: CSAHRDGQYF
DNA: TGCAGTGCACACAGGGATGGGCAGTACTTC

size: NA
J: TRBJ1-2
V: TRBV11-2
D: NA
length: 13
CDR3: CASTGQLGAGYTF
DNA: TGTGCCAGCACCGGACAGTTGGGAGCGGGCTACACCTTC

size: NA
J: TRBJ2-7
V: TRBV19
D: NA
length: 13
CDR3: CATSAGPTGEQYF
DNA: TGTGCCACCTCGGCGGGACCGACGGGGGAGCAGTACTTC

size: once
J: TRBJ1-3
V: TRBV5-4
D: TRBD1
length: 14
CDR3: CASSPDRVGNTIYF
DNA: TGTGCCAGCAGCCCTGACAGGGTTGGAAACACCATATATTTT

size: NA
J: TRBJ1-1
V: TRBV19
D: NA
length: 15
CDR3: CASIGGATMNTEAFF
DNA: TGTGCCAGTATCGGGGGGGCCACCATGAACACTGAAGCTTTCTTT

size: NA
J: TRBJ1-2
V: TRBV10-3
D: NA
length: 11
CDR3: CASASNYGYTF
DNA: TGTGCCAGCGCAAGCAACTATGGCTACACCTTC

size: NA
J: TRBJ2-3
V: TRBV4-3
D: NA
length: 13
CDR3: CASSQDSNGGQYF
DNA: TGCGCCAGCAGCCAAGACTCCAACGGGGGGCAGTATTTT

size: NA
J: TRBJ1-2
V: TRBV19
D: NA
length: 12
CDR3: CASTSWRNGYTF
DNA: TGTGCCAGTACCTCGTGGAGAAATGGCTACACCTTC

size: NA
J: TRBJ2-1
V: TRBV5-1
D: TRBD2
length: 16
CDR3: CASSLPLAGAHDEQFF
DNA: TGCGCCAGCAGCTTGCCCCTAGCGGGAGCCCACGATGAGCAGTTCTTC

size: many
J: TRBJ1-6
V: TRBV15
D: TRBD1
length: 16
CDR3: CATSRETGTGGSPLHF
DNA: TGTGCCACCAGCAGAGAGACCGGGACAGGGGGATCACCCCTCCACTTT

size: few
J: TRBJ2-5
V: TRBV18
D: TRBD2
length: 14
CDR3: CASSPSGRAETQYF
DNA: TGTGCCAGCTCCCCCAGCGGGAGGGCCGAGACCCAGTACTTC

size: NA
J: TRBJ2-7
V: TRBV4-1
D: TRBD2
length: 15
CDR3: CASSRIAGVTYEQYF
DNA: TGCGCCAGCAGCCGGATAGCGGGAGTGACGTACGAGCAGTACTTC

size: NA
J: TRBJ2-7
V: TRBV27
D: NA
length: 19
CDR3: CASSPSVDREGGWVYEQYF
DNA: TGTGCCAGCAGCCCCTCGGTGGACAGGGAGGGGGGTTGGGTCTACGAGCAGTACTTC

size: NA
J: TRBJ2-5
V: TRBV5-1
D: NA
length: 14
CDR3: CASSSPGGQETQYF
DNA: TGCGCCAGCAGTAGCCCAGGGGGGCAAGAGACCCAGTACTTC

size: NA
J: TRBJ2-3
V: TRBV5-6
D: TRBD2
length: 13
CDR3: CAGGRSGRDTQYF
DNA: TGTGCCGGGGGTCGCAGCGGGAGGGATACGCAGTATTTT

size: NA
J: TRBJ1-2
V: TRBV19
D: TRBD1
length: 17
CDR3: CASNEAGTGGTNYGYTF
DNA: TGTGCCAGCAACGAAGCCGGGACAGGGGGGACTAACTATGGCTACACCTTC

size: once
J: TRBJ1-4
V: TRBV14
D: NA
length: 11
CDR3: CASSSDSQLFF
DNA: TGTGCCAGCAGCTCCGACAGTCAACTGTTTTTT

size: NA
J: TRBJ1-6
V: TRBV7-8
D: NA
length: 11
CDR3: CASSPRGALHF
DNA: TGTGCCAGCAGCCCCCGGGGGGCACTCCACTTT

size: NA
J: TRBJ1-1
V: TRBV11-2
D: TRBD1
length: 13
CDR3: CASSLGQGAEAFF
DNA: TGTGCCAGCAGCTTGGGCCAGGGGGCAGAAGCTTTCTTT

size: NA
J: TRBJ2-1
V: TRBV10-3
D: TRBD2
length: 13
CDR3: CAIRAGGPNEQFF
DNA: TGTGCCATCAGGGCGGGAGGGCCGAATGAGCAGTTCTTC

size: NA
J: TRBJ2-3
V: TRBV9
D: NA
length: 12
CDR3: CASSGEGDTQYF
DNA: TGTGCCAGCAGCGGCGAGGGAGATACGCAGTATTTT

size: NA
J: TRBJ1-3
V: TRBV6-2/TRBV6-3
D: NA
length: 19
CDR3: CASSYLHPGRKSSGNTIYF
DNA: TGTGCCAGCAGTTACCTTCATCCAGGGCGGAAAAGCTCTGGAAACACCATATATTTT

size: NA
J: TRBJ2-7
V: TRBV2
D: NA
length: 12
CDR3: CASKGDTYEQYF
DNA: TGTGCCAGCAAGGGGGACACCTACGAGCAGTACTTC

size: NA
J: TRBJ2-4
V: TRBV6-2/TRBV6-3
D: TRBD1
length: 17
CDR3: CASSYAYQGVAKNIQYF
DNA: TGTGCCAGCAGTTACGCCTACCAGGGGGTAGCCAAAAACATTCAGTACTTC

size: NA
J: TRBJ1-2
V: TRBV19
D: NA
length: 14
CDR3: CASSAGQSTWGYTF
DNA: TGTGCCAGTAGTGCCGGACAGTCAACGTGGGGCTACACCTTC

size: NA
J: TRBJ2-3
V: TRBV11-2
D: NA
length: 15
CDR3: CASSLEDFGADTQYF
DNA: TGTGCCAGCAGCTTAGAGGACTTTGGCGCAGATACGCAGTATTTT

size: NA
J: TRBJ1-1
V: TRBV7-6
D: NA
length: 15
CDR3: CASSLVRAGNTEAFF
DNA: TGTGCCAGCAGCTTAGTTCGAGCGGGGAACACTGAAGCTTTCTTT

size: NA
J: TRBJ1-2
V: TRBV11-2
D: TRBD1
length: 14
CDR3: CASRGTGAGYGYTF
DNA: TGTGCCAGCAGGGGGACAGGGGCCGGCTATGGCTACACCTTC

size: NA
J: TRBJ2-5
V: TRBV10-3
D: NA
length: 15
CDR3: CAISDPDYGQETQYF
DNA: TGTGCCATCAGTGATCCGGACTATGGCCAAGAGACCCAGTACTTC

size: NA
J: TRBJ1-2
V: TRBV10-3
D: TRBD1
length: 15
CDR3: CAISRQGVENYGYTF
DNA: TGTGCCATCAGTCGACAGGGGGTAGAAAACTATGGCTACACCTTC

size: once
J: TRBJ2-3
V: TRBV7-9
D: NA
length: 15
CDR3: CASSLGAGGPDTQYF
DNA: TGTGCCAGCAGCTTAGGGGCAGGGGGGCCGGATACGCAGTATTTT

size: NA
J: TRBJ2-1
V: TRBV27
D: NA
length: 13
CDR3: CASSPTPRSEQFF
DNA: TGTGCCAGCAGTCCCACCCCTAGGTCTGAGCAGTTCTTC

size: NA
J: TRBJ2-7
V: TRBV30
D: NA
length: 12
CDR3: CAWSPRDYEQYF
DNA: TGTGCCTGGAGTCCCCGGGACTACGAGCAGTACTTC

size: NA
J: TRBJ1-2
V: TRBV10-3
D: NA
length: 14
CDR3: CAISEGQSPLGYTF
DNA: TGTGCCATCAGTGAGGGGCAGAGCCCTCTTGGCTACACCTTC

size: NA
J: TRBJ2-5
V: TRBV7-2
D: NA
length: 14
CDR3: CASSFGGPQETQYF
DNA: TGTGCCAGCAGCTTCGGGGGGCCCCAAGAGACCCAGTACTTC

size: NA
J: TRBJ2-6
V: TRBV27
D: NA
length: 13
CDR3: CASRRSGANVLTF
DNA: TGTGCCAGCCGCAGATCTGGGGCCAACGTCCTGACTTTC

size: NA
J: TRBJ1-1
V: TRBV18
D: NA
length: 17
CDR3: CASSPLNGLPMNTEAFF
DNA: TGTGCCAGCTCACCACTGAACGGGTTACCTATGAACACTGAAGCTTTCTTT

size: NA
J: TRBJ2-5
V: TRBV30
D: NA
length: 11
CDR3: CAWGGRETQYF
DNA: TGTGCCTGGGGGGGGAGGGAGACCCAGTACTTC

size: many
J: TRBJ2-1
V: TRBV9
D: NA
length: 15
CDR3: CASSPGGLASNEQFF
DNA: TGTGCCAGCAGCCCAGGTGGGCTAGCGAGCAATGAGCAGTTCTTC

size: NA
J: TRBJ2-7
V: TRBV5-4
D: TRBD2
length: 15
CDR3: CASSPKTSGNYEQYF
DNA: TGTGCCAGCAGCCCAAAAACTAGCGGGAACTACGAGCAGTACTTC

size: NA
J: TRBJ2-1
V: TRBV4-3
D: TRBD2
length: 15
CDR3: CASSLGLAGVYEQFF
DNA: TGCGCCAGCAGCCTGGGACTAGCGGGTGTTTATGAGCAGTTCTTC

size: few
J: TRBJ1-5
V: TRBV15
D: TRBD1
length: 14
CDR3: CATSRQGGNQPQHF
DNA: TGTGCCACCAGCCGACAGGGGGGCAATCAGCCCCAGCATTTT

size: once
J: TRBJ2-1
V: TRBV7-9
D: TRBD1
length: 14
CDR3: CASSPPGQHNEQFF
DNA: TGTGCCAGCAGCCCTCCGGGACAGCACAATGAGCAGTTCTTC

size: NA
J: TRBJ2-7
V: TRBV5-1
D: TRBD2
length: 17
CDR3: CASSPYQHGTNTYEQYF
DNA: TGCGCCAGCAGCCCCTACCAGCACGGGACTAACACCTACGAGCAGTACTTC

size: NA
J: TRBJ2-1
V: TRBV7-6
D: TRBD2
length: 18
CDR3: CASSLDGASGSTYNEQFF
DNA: TGTGCCAGCAGCTTAGATGGGGCTAGCGGGAGTACGTACAATGAGCAGTTCTTC

size: NA
J: TRBJ1-5
V: TRBV7-2
D: TRBD1
length: 15
CDR3: CASSRTGDLNQPQHF
DNA: TGTGCCAGCAGCCGGACAGGGGACCTCAATCAGCCCCAGCATTTT

size: NA
J: TRBJ2-1
V: TRBV13
D: TRBD1
length: 11
CDR3: CASSGQGEQFF
DNA: TGTGCCAGCAGCGGACAGGGGGAGCAGTTCTTC

size: NA
J: TRBJ1-5
V: TRBV6-2/TRBV6-3
D: NA
length: 16
CDR3: CASSPRTELSNQPQHF
DNA: TGTGCCAGCAGCCCCCGGACAGAACTTAGCAATCAGCCCCAGCATTTT

size: once
J: TRBJ2-5
V: TRBV30
D: NA
length: 15
CDR3: CAWSVVGLPQETQYF
DNA: TGTGCCTGGAGTGTAGTTGGGCTGCCCCAAGAGACCCAGTACTTC

size: NA
J: TRBJ2-5
V: TRBV15
D: TRBD2
length: 16
CDR3: CATSRDPAGGVETQYF
DNA: TGTGCCACCAGCAGAGATCCAGCGGGAGGGGTAGAGACCCAGTACTTC

size: NA
J: TRBJ1-2
V: TRBV11-2
D: NA
length: 14
CDR3: CASSLDLTNYGYTF
DNA: TGTGCCAGCAGCTTAGATCTTACTAACTATGGCTACACCTTC